Listed below are T cell receptor beta chains from one sample, sequenced in a study of T cells in Graves' hyperthyroidism and ophthalmopathy. TCRdb redid the calling of the multiplex PCR reads with MiXCR, one entry per CDR3 protein. The sample yields nearly 600,000 distinct CDR3 sequences, approximately 14% seen once. Sequencing was performed on blood. The receptors were gathered from a woman aged 18 to 35 with Graves' ophthalmopathy. The CDR3 runs from the conserved cysteine through the conserved F or W. D genes are given only for firm matches. Size values are once, few and many counts, or a class for expanded clones, and some rows have none.

J gene | clone size | D gene | V gene | CDR3 protein | CDR3 DNA
TRBJ2-1 | many | TRBD2 | TRBV2 | CASSPTGSSGSSYNEQFF | TGTGCCAGCAGCCCAACGGGTTCTAGCGGAAGCTCCTACAATGAGCAGTTCTTC
TRBJ1-5 | few | TRBD1 | TRBV20-1 | CSAGSGTGVGGNQPQHF | TGCAGTGCTGGATCCGGGACAGGGGTGGGTGGCAATCAGCCCCAGCATTTT
TRBJ1-5 | - | - | TRBV30 | CAWSFGAKGQPQHF | TGTGCCTGGAGTTTTGGGGCAAAGGGTCAGCCCCAGCATTTT
TRBJ1-6 | - | - | TRBV2 | CASSVGANNSPLHF | TGTGCCAGCAGTGTTGGAGCCAATAATTCACCCCTCCACTTT
TRBJ1-1 | many | - | TRBV28 | CASIKRSGGTEAFF | TGTGCCAGCATCAAAAGGTCGGGAGGAACTGAAGCTTTCTTT
TRBJ1-6 | many | - | TRBV28 | CASSLWGDRDGSPLHF | TGTGCCAGCAGTTTATGGGGGGATCGGGACGGTTCACCCCTCCACTTT
TRBJ2-1 | - | - | TRBV7-9 | CASSLTVGAFSYNEQFF | TGTGCCAGCAGCTTAACGGTCGGCGCATTCTCCTACAATGAGCAGTTCTTC
TRBJ1-1 | once | - | TRBV19 | CASSRGGGLNTEAFF | TGTGCCAGTAGCCGAGGTGGGGGCCTGAACACTGAAGCTTTCTTT
TRBJ2-5 | many | - | TRBV7-9 | CASSVQGTQETQYF | TGTGCCAGCAGCGTACAGGGGACTCAAGAGACCCAGTACTTC
TRBJ2-7 | - | - | TRBV4-3 | CASSQEDNRAYEQYF | TGCGCCAGCAGCCAAGAAGACAACAGGGCCTACGAGCAGTACTTC
TRBJ2-2 | - | TRBD2 | TRBV24-1 | CATGLAGVGGELFF | TGTGCCACCGGACTAGCGGGAGTAGGCGGGGAGCTGTTTTTT
TRBJ2-2 | many | - | TRBV12-3/TRBV12-4 | CASSLVVGELFF | TGTGCCAGCAGTTTAGTAGTCGGGGAGCTGTTTTTT
TRBJ1-1 | - | TRBD1 | TRBV28 | CASRTGVINTEAFF | TGTGCCAGCAGGACAGGGGTCATCAACACTGAAGCTTTCTTT
TRBJ2-1 | few | TRBD1 | TRBV15 | CATSTADRGLANEQFF | TGTGCCACCAGCACCGCTGACAGGGGTTTAGCGAATGAGCAGTTCTTC
TRBJ1-2 | few | - | TRBV29-1 | CSVEDPTVGGYTF | TGCAGCGTTGAAGATCCGACCGTGGGTGGCTACACCTTC
TRBJ1-2 | many | TRBD1 | TRBV3-1 | CASARQGIGYTF | TGTGCCAGCGCTCGACAGGGGATTGGCTACACCTTC
TRBJ1-6 | - | TRBD1 | TRBV15 | CATSIQGAGNSPLHF | TGTGCCACCAGTATACAGGGGGCCGGCAATTCACCCCTCCACTTT
TRBJ2-6 | many | - | TRBV12-3/TRBV12-4 | CASSLWGTGANVLTF | TGTGCCAGCAGTTTATGGGGTACTGGGGCCAACGTCCTGACTTTC
TRBJ2-1 | - | - | TRBV28 | CASSTVQPHQFF | TGTGCCAGCAGTACGGTCCAACCCCACCAGTTCTTC
TRBJ2-7 | many | - | TRBV5-1 | CASSLTTGIYEQYF | TGCGCCAGCAGCTTAACAACAGGGATTTACGAGCAGTACTTC
TRBJ2-5 | many | TRBD2 | TRBV6-2/TRBV6-3 | CASSYSTSGSPLGETQYF | TGTGCCAGCAGTTACTCAACTAGCGGGAGCCCCCTTGGGGAGACCCAGTACTTC
TRBJ1-1 | many | - | TRBV6-6 | CASSYSGRGTEAFF | TGTGCCAGCAGTTACTCGGGGAGGGGCACTGAAGCTTTCTTT
TRBJ1-3 | - | TRBD1 | TRBV25-1 | CASSFPGGGGNTIYF | TGTGCCAGCAGTTTCCCAGGGGGAGGTGGAAACACCATATATTTT
TRBJ2-1 | many | TRBD1 | TRBV19 | CASRGTTGTGIYNEQFF | TGTGCCAGTAGGGGCACAACCGGGACAGGGATATACAATGAGCAGTTCTTC
TRBJ2-1 | many | - | TRBV7-2 | CASSSRDSRVNEQFF | TGTGCCAGCAGCTCCCGGGACTCCAGGGTGAATGAGCAGTTCTTC
TRBJ2-1 | - | TRBD2 | TRBV5-6 | CASSLVASGAPGEQFF | TGTGCCAGCAGCTTGGTAGCTAGCGGGGCCCCCGGTGAGCAGTTCTTC
TRBJ2-7 | many | TRBD1 | TRBV28 | CASGGQGPYEQYF | TGTGCCAGCGGCGGACAGGGGCCCTACGAGCAGTACTTC
TRBJ2-1 | - | TRBD2 | TRBV4-1 | CASSPGGTSEQFF | TGCGCCAGCAGCCCAGGCGGGACTAGTGAGCAGTTCTTC
TRBJ1-2 | many | - | TRBV15 | CATSREQGYGYTF | TGTGCCACCAGCAGAGAACAGGGCTATGGCTACACCTTC
TRBJ1-1 | many | TRBD1 | TRBV20-1 | CSARGGTWTEAFF | TGCAGTGCCAGGGGGGGGACGTGGACTGAAGCTTTCTTT
TRBJ2-3 | few | - | TRBV12-3/TRBV12-4 | CASSFLRADTQYF | TGTGCCAGCAGTTTTCTCCGTGCAGATACGCAGTATTTT
TRBJ2-3 | - | - | TRBV24-1 | CATKPQQADTQYF | TGTGCCACTAAGCCCCAACAGGCAGATACGCAGTATTTT
TRBJ2-3 | many | - | TRBV19 | CASSIDPATGLATDTQYF | TGTGCCAGTAGTATAGATCCGGCGACAGGCCTAGCGACAGATACGCAGTATTTT
TRBJ2-3 | many | - | TRBV20-1 | CSARRGPSTDTQYF | TGCAGTGCTAGAAGGGGACCGAGCACAGATACGCAGTATTTT
TRBJ2-3 | - | TRBD2 | TRBV19 | CASSRLAGGTLTDTRYF | TGTGCCAGTAGTAGACTAGCGGGAGGCACCCTCACAGATACGCGGTATTTT
TRBJ2-1 | few | TRBD2 | TRBV13 | CASRTSGRASEQFF | TGTGCCAGCAGGACTAGCGGGAGGGCCAGTGAGCAGTTCTTC
TRBJ2-5 | - | TRBD1 | TRBV14 | CASSPPGTGAETQYF | TGTGCCAGCAGCCCTCCTGGGACAGGGGCGGAGACCCAGTACTTC
TRBJ2-7 | - | TRBD1 | TRBV9 | CASSGDRDEQYF | TGTGCCAGCAGCGGGGACAGGGACGAGCAGTACTTC
TRBJ1-5 | many | TRBD1 | TRBV28 | CASSRQGGQPQHF | TGTGCCAGCAGTCGACAGGGCGGGCAGCCCCAGCATTTT
TRBJ1-6 | few | - | TRBV6-2/TRBV6-3 | CASSYGEYSPLHF | TGTGCCAGCAGTTACGGCGAGTATTCACCCCTCCACTTT
TRBJ2-1 | few | - | TRBV20-1 | CSASFSAEPYNEQFF | TGCAGTGCTAGTTTTTCGGCGGAACCCTACAATGAGCAGTTCTTC
TRBJ2-3 | many | TRBD2 | TRBV9 | CASSVALSGRVDTQYF | TGTGCCAGCAGCGTAGCTCTTAGCGGGAGAGTTGATACGCAGTATTTT
TRBJ2-7 | many | TRBD2 | TRBV2 | CASSPDWVAGGHEQYF | TGTGCCAGCAGTCCCGACTGGGTAGCGGGAGGCCACGAGCAGTACTTC
TRBJ2-7 | many | TRBD2 | TRBV28 | CASSFPFLPGLAGGPREQYF | TGTGCCAGCAGTTTTCCCTTCCTCCCGGGACTAGCGGGAGGGCCTCGGGAGCAGTACTTC